This entry is about one TCR beta chain. This sample stems from a study of blood T cell repertoires in COVID-19. The V and J ends lost 1 base and 4 bases respectively, with 11 bases between them. Germline V gene lookup returns CDR1 LGHDT and CDR2 YNNKEL (reference sequence). The CDR3 runs 15 residues. Methods used by the authors: Using reference gene primer amplification, nucleated cell counts were estimated. TCRdb's table, derived via immunoSEQ multiplex PCR, lists solely in-frame clones and lacks some. D and trimming come from the DNA, and the V and J calls and clone size come from that table. The table records 200,000 to 300,000 clones, 70% to 85% of them present only once.

The sequence was collected from a man older than 75 with acute or convalescent COVID-19. The chain has TRBV3-1 (or the pseudogene TRBV3-2) and TRBJ1-5; D perhaps matches TRBD1 (6 bases). The sample taken for sequencing was peripheral blood. The CDR3 DNA reads as TGTGCCAGCAGCCAAGGGTCCGGGACAAATCAGCCCCAGCATTTT. It yields the protein CASSQGSGTNQPQHF.